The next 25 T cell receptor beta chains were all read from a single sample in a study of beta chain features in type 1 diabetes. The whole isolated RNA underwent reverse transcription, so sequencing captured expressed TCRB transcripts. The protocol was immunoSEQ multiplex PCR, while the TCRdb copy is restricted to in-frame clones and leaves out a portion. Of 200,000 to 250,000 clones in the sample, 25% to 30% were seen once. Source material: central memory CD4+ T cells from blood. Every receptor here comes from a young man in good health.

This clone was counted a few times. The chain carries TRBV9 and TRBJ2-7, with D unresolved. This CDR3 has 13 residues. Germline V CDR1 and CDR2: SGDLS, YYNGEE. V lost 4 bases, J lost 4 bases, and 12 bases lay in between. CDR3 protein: CASSSSVGYEQYF. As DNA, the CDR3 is TGTGCCAGCAGCTCTTCGGTTGGGTACGAGCAGTACTTC. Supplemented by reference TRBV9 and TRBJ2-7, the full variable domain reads DSGVTQTPKHLITATGQRVTLRCSPRSGDLSVYWYQQSLDQGLQFLIQYYNGEERAKGNILERFSAQQFPDLHSELNLSSLELGDSALYFCASSSSVGYEQYFGPGTRLTVT.

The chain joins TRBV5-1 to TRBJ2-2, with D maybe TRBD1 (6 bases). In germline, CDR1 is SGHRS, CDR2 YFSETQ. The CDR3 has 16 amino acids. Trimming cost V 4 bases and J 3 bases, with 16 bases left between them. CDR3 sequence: CASSLQTGRDTGELFF. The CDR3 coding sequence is TGCGCCAGCAGCCTACAGACAGGAAGGGACACCGGGGAGCTGTTTTTT. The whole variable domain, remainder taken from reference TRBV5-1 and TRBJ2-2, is KAGVTQTPRYLIKTRGQQVTLSCSPISGHRSVSWYQQTPGQGLQFLFEYFSETQRNKGNFPGRFSGRQFSNSRSEMNVSTLELGDSALYLCASSLQTGRDTGELFFGEGSRLTVL.

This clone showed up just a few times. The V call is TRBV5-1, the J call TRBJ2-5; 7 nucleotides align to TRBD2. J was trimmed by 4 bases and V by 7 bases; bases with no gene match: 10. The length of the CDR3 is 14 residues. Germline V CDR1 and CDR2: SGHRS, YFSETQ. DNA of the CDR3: TGCGCCAGCTCCACGGGCGGGAGCATAGAGACCCAGTACTTC. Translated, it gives CASSTGGSIETQYF.

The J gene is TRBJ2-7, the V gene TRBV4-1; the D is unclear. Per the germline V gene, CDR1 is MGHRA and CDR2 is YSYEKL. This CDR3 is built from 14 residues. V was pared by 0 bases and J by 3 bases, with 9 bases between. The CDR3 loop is CASSQDVTGYEQYF. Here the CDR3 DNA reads TGCGCCAGCAGCCAAGATGTGACCGGCTACGAGCAGTACTTC.

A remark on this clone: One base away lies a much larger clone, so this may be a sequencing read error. The CDR3 region has the DNA TGCAGCGGTAATCAGCCCCAGCATTTT. It encodes CSGNQPQHF. The chain recombines TRBV29-1 with TRBJ1-5; D call uncertain. V lost 7 bases, J lost 4 bases, and 2 bases lay in between. This CDR3 comprises 9 residues. Germline V lookup: CDR1 SQVTM, CDR2 ANQGSEA. Variable domain in full (rest from reference TRBV29-1 and TRBJ1-5): SAVISQKPSRDICQRGTSLTIQCQVDSQVTMMFWYRQQPGQSLTLIATANQGSEATYESGFVIDKFPISRPNLTFSTLTVSNMSPEDSSIYLCSGNQPQHFGDGTRLSIL.

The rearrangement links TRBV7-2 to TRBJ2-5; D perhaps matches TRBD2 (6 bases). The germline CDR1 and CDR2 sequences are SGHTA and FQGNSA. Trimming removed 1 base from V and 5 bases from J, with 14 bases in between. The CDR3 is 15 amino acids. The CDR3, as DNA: TGTGCCAGCAGCTTAGAGGGGCGGGATGGCGAGACCCAGTACTTC. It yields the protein CASSLEGRDGETQYF. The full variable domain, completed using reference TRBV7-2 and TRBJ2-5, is GAGVSQSPSNKVTEKGKDVELRCDPISGHTALYWYRQSLGQGLEFLIYFQGNSAPDKSGLPSDRFSAERTGGSVSTLTIQRTQQEDSAVYLCASSLEGRDGETQYFGPGTRLLVL.

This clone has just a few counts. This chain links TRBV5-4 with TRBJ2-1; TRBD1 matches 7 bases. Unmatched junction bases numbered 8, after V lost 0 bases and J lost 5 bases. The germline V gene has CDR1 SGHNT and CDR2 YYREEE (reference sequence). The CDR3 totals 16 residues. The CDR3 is CASSLAQGVAHNEQFF. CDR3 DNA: TGTGCCAGCAGCTTGGCGCAGGGGGTAGCCCACAATGAGCAGTTCTTC. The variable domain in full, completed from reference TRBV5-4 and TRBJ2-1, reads ETGVTQSPTHLIKTRGQQVTLRCSSQSGHNTVSWYQQALGQGPQFIFQYYREEENGRGNFPPRFSGLQFPNYSSELNVNALELDDSALYLCASSLAQGVAHNEQFFGPGTRLTVL.

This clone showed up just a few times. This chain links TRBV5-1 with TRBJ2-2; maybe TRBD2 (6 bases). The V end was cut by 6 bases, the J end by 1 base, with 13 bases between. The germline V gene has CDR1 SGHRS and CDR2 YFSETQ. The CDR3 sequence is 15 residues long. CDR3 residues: CASNRGNRNTGELFF. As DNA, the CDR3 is TGCGCCAGCAACCGCGGGAATCGGAACACCGGGGAGCTGTTTTTT.

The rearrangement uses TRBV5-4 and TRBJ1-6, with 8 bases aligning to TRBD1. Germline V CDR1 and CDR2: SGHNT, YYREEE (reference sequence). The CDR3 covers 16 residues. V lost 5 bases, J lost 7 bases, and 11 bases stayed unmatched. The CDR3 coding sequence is TGTGCCAGCAGTTCGGGGGCGGCAGGGGGCAATTCACCCCTCCACTTT. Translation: CASSSGAAGGNSPLHF.

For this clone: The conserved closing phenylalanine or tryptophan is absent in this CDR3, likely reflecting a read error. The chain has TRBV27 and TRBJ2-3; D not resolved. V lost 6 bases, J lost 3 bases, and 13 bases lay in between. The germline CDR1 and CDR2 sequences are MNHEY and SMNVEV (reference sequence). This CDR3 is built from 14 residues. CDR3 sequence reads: CASRPGPVTDTQYL. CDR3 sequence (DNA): TGTGCCAGCAGACCGGGCCCGGTTACAGATACGCAGTATCTT.

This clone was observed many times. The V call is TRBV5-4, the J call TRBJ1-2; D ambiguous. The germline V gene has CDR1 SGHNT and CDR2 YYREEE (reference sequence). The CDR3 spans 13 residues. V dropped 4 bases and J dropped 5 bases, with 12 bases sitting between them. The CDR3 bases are TGTGCCAGCAGCCCTGAGAAGTTGTATGGCTACACCTTC. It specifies CASSPEKLYGYTF.

This chain's CDR3 is CASSFRTGMAFF. The CDR3 DNA reads TGTGCCAGCAGCTTCAGAACAGGGATGGCTTTCTTT. V and J are TRBV7-2 and TRBJ1-1, with D possibly TRBD1 on 6 matching bases. Germline CDR1 and CDR2: SGHTA and FQGNSA. The CDR3 sequence is 12 residues long. The V end lost 3 bases, the J end lost 11 bases, and 13 bases lay between the germline ends.

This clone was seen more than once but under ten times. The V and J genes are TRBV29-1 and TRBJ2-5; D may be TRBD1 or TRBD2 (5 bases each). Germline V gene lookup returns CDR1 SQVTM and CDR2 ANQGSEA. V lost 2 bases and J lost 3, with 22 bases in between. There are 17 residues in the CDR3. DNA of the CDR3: TGCAGCGTTGAACCTCCATCCCGGGCAGGGACGGAAGAGACCCAGTACTTC. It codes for CSVEPPSRAGTEETQYF.

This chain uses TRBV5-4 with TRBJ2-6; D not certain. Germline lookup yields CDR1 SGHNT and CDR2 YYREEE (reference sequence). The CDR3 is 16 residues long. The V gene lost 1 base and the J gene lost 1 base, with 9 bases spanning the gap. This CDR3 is CASSLSPYSGANVLTF. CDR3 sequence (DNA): TGTGCCAGCAGCTTGTCACCGTATTCTGGGGCCAACGTCCTGACTTTC.

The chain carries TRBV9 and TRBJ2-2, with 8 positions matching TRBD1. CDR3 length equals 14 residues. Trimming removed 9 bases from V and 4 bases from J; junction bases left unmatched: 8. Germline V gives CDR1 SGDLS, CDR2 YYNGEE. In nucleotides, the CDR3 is TGTGCCACTAGGACAGGGCCAACCACCGGGGAGCTGTTTTTT. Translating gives CATRTGPTTGELFF.

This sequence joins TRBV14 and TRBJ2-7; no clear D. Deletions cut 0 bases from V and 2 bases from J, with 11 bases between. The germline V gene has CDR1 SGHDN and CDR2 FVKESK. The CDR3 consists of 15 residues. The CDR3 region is CASSQDSNLPYEQYF. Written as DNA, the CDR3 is TGTGCCAGCAGCCAAGACTCCAACCTACCCTACGAGCAGTACTTC. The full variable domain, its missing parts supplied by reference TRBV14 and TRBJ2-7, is EAGVTQFPSHSVIEKGQTVTLRCDPISGHDNLYWYRRVMGKEIKFLLHFVKESKQDESGMPNNRFLAERTGGTYSTLKVQPAELEDSGVYFCASSQDSNLPYEQYFGPGTRLTVT.

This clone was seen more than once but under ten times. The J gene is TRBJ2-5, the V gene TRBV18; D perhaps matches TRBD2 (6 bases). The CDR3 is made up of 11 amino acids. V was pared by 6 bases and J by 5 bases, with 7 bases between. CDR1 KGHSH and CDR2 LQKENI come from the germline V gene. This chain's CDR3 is CASSRGETQYF. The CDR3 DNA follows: TGTGCCAGCTCCCGGGGGGAGACCCAGTACTTC.

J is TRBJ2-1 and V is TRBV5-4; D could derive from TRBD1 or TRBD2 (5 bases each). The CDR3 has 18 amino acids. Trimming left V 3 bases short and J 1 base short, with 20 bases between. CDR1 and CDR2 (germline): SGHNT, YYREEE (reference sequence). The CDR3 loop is CASSSGRSMRVSYNEQFF. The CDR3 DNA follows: TGTGCCAGCAGCTCGGGACGTAGTATGAGGGTATCCTACAATGAGCAGTTCTTC.

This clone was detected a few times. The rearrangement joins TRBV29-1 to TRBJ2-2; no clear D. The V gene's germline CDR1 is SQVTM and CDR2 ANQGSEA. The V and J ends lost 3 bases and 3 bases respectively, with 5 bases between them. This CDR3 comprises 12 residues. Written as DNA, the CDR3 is TGCAGCGTTGAGGGGTACACCGGGGAGCTGTTTTTT. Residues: CSVEGYTGELFF.

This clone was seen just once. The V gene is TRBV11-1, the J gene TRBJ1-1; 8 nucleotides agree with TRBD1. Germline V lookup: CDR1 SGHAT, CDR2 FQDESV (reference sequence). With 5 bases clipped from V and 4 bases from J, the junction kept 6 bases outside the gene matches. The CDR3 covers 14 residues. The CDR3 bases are TGTGCCAGCAGCAGAGGACAGGGACGCACTGAAGCTTTCTTT. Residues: CASSRGQGRTEAFF.

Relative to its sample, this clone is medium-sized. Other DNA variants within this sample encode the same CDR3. The CDR3 sequence: CASSQDNTGELFF. As DNA, the CDR3 is TGCGCCAGCAGCCAAGATAACACCGGGGAGCTGTTTTTT. This chain joins TRBV4-3 and TRBJ2-2; no definite D call. With 0 bases removed from V and 2 bases from J, the gap between germline ends came to 1 base. Germline V gene sequence: CDR1 LGHNA, CDR2 YSLEER. The CDR3 covers 13 residues.

The CDR3 nucleotides are TGTGCCAGCAGTTTAGGGGGGCGCCGCACAGATACGCAGTATTTT. This codes for CASSLGGRRTDTQYF. V is TRBV27 and J is TRBJ2-3, with D tentatively TRBD1 or TRBD2 (6 bases each). V shed 2 bases and J shed 1 base, with 10 bases lying between them. Germline values: CDR1 MNHEY, CDR2 SMNVEV (reference sequence). The CDR3 covers 15 residues.

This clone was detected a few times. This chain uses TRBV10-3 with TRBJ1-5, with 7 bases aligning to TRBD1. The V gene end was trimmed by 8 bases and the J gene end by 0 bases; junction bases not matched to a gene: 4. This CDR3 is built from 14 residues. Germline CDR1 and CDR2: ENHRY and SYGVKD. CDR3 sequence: CAIGTDGSNQPQHF. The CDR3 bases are TGTGCCATCGGGACAGATGGTAGCAATCAGCCCCAGCATTTT.

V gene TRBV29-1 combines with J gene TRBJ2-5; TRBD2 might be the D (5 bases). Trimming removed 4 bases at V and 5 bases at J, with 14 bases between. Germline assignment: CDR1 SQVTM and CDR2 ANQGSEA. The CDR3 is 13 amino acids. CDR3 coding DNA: TGCAGCGTTGGACGGCGAGGGCACGAGACCCAGTACTTC. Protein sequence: CSVGRRGHETQYF.

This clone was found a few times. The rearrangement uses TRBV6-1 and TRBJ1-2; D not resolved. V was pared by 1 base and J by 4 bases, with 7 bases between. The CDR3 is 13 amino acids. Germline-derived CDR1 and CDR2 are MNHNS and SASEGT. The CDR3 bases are TGTGCCAGCAGTGAAGGGCAGCGCTATGGCTACACCTTC. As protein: CASSEGQRYGYTF.